This T cell receptor (beta chain) comes out of a study of cytomegalovirus exposure and HLA in healthy donors. For the study at large: T cells numbering about 179 million yielded 95 million to 140 million unique TCR beta sequences in an earlier analysis. General study findings and limits: The study dropped some indistinguishable V segments, TRBV6-2 and TRBV6-3 among them. About 87% or about 30% of the time was how often most TCR beta V segments were productive, according to an earlier analysis.

A note on this clone: Antigen specificity is unknown.

The CDR3 consists of 13 residues. Germline assignment: CDR1 SGHNT and CDR2 YENEEA. V was trimmed by 4 bases and J by 5 bases, leaving 11 bases between them. These donors counted as nominally healthy when sampled, but unrecorded immune exposures were likely. Primers included in the PCR were 60 Vbeta and 13 Jbeta primers. Sequenced by immunoSEQ multiplex PCR; TCRdb stores in-frame clones only, minus some. The sample carries 80,000 to 100,000 clones, 65% to 85% recorded once. This sequence joins TRBV11-3 and TRBJ2-5, with D possibly being TRBD2 (5 bases). The sequenced material came from PBMCs. This TCR was sampled from a middle-aged man in good health and CMV-seronegative. The CDR3 DNA sequence: TGTGCCAGCAGCTCCGGCCCGGGGGAGACCCAGTACTTC. Translated: CASSSGPGETQYF.